This TCR beta chain was documented in a study of beta chain features in type 1 diabetes. This clone was detected a few times. Its antigen is unknown. Sequencing targeted expressed TCRB transcripts, as all isolated RNA had been reverse transcribed. Sequencing used immunoSEQ multiplex PCR; TCRdb keeps in-frame clones, though not all of them. In the table there are 300,000 to 400,000 clones, about 13% of which are singletons. Study-wide results and caveats: Researchers report that Type 1 diabetes patients had moderately but significantly shorter TCRB CDR3s across all four CD4+ subsets. Fewer insertions but more deletions were seen at VDJ junctions in type 1 diabetes patients.

Every participating donor gave one draw, a heparinised blood sample averaging around 100 mL. The CDR3 consists of 13 residues. CDR1 and CDR2 (germline): MGHDK, SYGVNS. The source material was naive CD4+ T cells from blood. The receptor comes from a young woman with type 1 diabetes. The chain uses TRBV25-1 and TRBJ2-3, with D perhaps matching TRBD2 (6 bases). CDR3 nucleotides: TGTGCGGGAGCGGGTATGGGGGCAGATACGCAGTATTTT. It is translated as CAGAGMGADTQYF. The complete variable domain, with remaining parts taken from reference TRBV25-1 and TRBJ2-3, reads EADIYQTPRYLVIGTGKKITLECSQTMGHDKMYWYQQDPGMELHLIHYSYGVNSTEKGDLSSESTVSRIRTEHFPLTLESARPSHTSQYLCAGAGMGADTQYFGPGTRLTVL.